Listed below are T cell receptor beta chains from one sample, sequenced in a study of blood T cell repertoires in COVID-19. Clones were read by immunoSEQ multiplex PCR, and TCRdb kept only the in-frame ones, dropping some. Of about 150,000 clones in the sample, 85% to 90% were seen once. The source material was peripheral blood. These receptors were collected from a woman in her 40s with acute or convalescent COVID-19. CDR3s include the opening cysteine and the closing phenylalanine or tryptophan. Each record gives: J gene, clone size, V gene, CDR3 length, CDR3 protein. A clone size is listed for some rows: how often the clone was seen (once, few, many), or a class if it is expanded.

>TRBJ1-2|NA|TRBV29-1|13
CSVVREGSSGYTF
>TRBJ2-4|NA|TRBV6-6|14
CATGLAGHKNIQYF
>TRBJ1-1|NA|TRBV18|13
CASSPGRDTEAFF
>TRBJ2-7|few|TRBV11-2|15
CASSWSIGLGGEQYF
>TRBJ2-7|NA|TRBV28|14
CASSSGTGTLEQYF
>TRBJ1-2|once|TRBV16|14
CASSQDRGAGGYTF
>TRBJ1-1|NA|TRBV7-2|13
CASSSWANTEAFF
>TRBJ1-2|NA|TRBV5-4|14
CASREDTNNYGYTF
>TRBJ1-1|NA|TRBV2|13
CASKGQVNTEAFF
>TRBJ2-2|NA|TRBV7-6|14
CASSHRVPPRELFF
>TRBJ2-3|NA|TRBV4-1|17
CASSQVRLAGDTDTQYF
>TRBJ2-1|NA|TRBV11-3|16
CASSLGGSSSRNEQFF
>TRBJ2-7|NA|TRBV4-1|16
CASSHLPNVATYEQYF
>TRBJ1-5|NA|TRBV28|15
CASSFRRGRNQPQHF
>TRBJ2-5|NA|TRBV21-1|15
CASKGWGTRQETQYF
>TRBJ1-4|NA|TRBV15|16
CATSRVLHVSDEKLFF
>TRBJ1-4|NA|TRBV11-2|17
CASSRPPEIKSVGKLFF
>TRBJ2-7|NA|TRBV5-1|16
CASTAWGGSSAYEQYF
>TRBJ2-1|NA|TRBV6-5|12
CASSYGGREQFF
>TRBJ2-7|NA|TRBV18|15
CASSLGRGDAYEQYF
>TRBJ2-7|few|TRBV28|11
CASSTSYEQYF
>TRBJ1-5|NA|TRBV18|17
CASSPGQGFYSNQPQHF
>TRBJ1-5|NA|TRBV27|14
CASSYVGDRDLQHF
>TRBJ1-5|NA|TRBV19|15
CASNERQYSNQPQHF
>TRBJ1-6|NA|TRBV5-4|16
CASSLRPGQTDSPLHF